The text below deals with one TCR beta chain. The target antigen is unknown. This sample is part of a study of cytomegalovirus exposure and HLA in healthy donors. The CDR3 has 16 amino acids. CDR1 is MGHRA, CDR2 YSYEKL, per germline. Study results and caveats: Among TCR beta chains, those listed as cytomegalovirus-associated numbered roughly 150.

The primer mix had 60 Vbeta and 13 Jbeta primers. The method was immunoSEQ multiplex PCR; TCRdb's version includes in-frame clones alone and lacks a portion of them. The top ten hold roughly 5% of the sample, which has over 200,000 clones, 82% seen once. This chain uses TRBV4-1 with TRBJ2-5; TRBD2 matches at 12 bases. Near its end, the DNA agrees better with TRBJ2-7, so the J call may be wrong. Sequencing used PBMCs. The receptor's source is a woman aged 40 to 50 in good health and CMV-seropositive. CDR3 region: CASSHTTSGSPYEQYF. CDR3 DNA sequence: TGCGCCAGCAGCCATACGACTAGCGGGAGCCCCTACGAGCAGTACTTC.